What follows describes a single T cell receptor beta chain. Isolated RNA was reverse transcribed into cDNA used as the sequencing template. The method was immunoSEQ multiplex PCR; TCRdb's version includes in-frame clones alone and lacks a portion of them. The repertoire has some 190,000 clones, 60% to 70% of them found once; the top ten carry approximately 0.63%. Specified treatment: oral pan-JAK inhibitor, 5-10 mg twice daily. The sample comes from a study of CD8+ T cells in alopecia areata. Background on the study: Treatment ran 6 to 18 months, with 6 months of follow-up afterward.

This TCR derives from a human donor with alopecia areata. The sample in question was CD4+ T cells sorted from blood, obtained at week 4, from a patient treated with tofacitinib.

DNA for the CDR3: TGTGCCTGGAGACCTAGCGAAAACATTCAGTACTTC. It specifies CAWRPSENIQYF. The rearrangement joins TRBV30 to TRBJ2-4, with D tentatively TRBD2 (6 bases). Germline V gives CDR1 GTSNPN, CDR2 SVGIG (reference sequence). CDR3 length: 12 residues. The V and J ends lost 3 bases and 5 bases respectively, with 8 bases between them.